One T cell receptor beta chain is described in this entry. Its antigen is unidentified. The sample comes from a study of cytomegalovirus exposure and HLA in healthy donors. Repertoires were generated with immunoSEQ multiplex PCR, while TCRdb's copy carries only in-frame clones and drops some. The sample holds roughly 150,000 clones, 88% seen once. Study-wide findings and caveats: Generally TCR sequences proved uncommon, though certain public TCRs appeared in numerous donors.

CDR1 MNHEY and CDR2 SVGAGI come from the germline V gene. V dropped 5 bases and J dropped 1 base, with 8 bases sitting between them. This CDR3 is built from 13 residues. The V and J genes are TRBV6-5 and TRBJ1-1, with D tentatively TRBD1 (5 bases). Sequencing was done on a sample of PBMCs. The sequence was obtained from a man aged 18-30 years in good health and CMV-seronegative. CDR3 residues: CASSPGGNTEAFF. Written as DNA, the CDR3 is TGTGCCAGCAGTCCGGGGGGGAACACTGAAGCTTTCTTT.